This T cell receptor beta chain was retrieved from a study of blood T cell repertoires in COVID-19. Participants were placed into cohorts based on the clinical history they reported. Exposed participants came across a COVID-19 case within 2 weeks before study entry. Here immunoSEQ multiplex PCR was the method, and the copy in TCRdb shows in-frame clones only, minus some. The repertoire has roughly 200,000 clones, 80% to 90% of them found once; the top ten carry roughly 4%. The CDR3 extends over 12 amino acids. V lost 3 bases and J 7 bases, leaving 9 bases between the germline ends. V gene TRBV12-3 or TRBV12-4 combines with J gene TRBJ1-1; perhaps TRBD1 as D (5 bases). What was sequenced was PBMCs or T cells enriched from blood (not recorded which). The receptor was derived from a woman younger than 45 who had been exposed to COVID-19. DNA for the CDR3: TGTGCCAGCAGTTTGACAGTTCTTGAAGCTTTCTTT. Its translation is CASSLTVLEAFF.